This T cell receptor (beta chain) was observed in a study of OX40 agonist ivuxolimab in advanced cancers. Study-level background: Dosing consisted of intravenous ivuxolimab at 0.01 to 10 mg/kg every 2 weeks.

Method: immunoSEQ multiplex PCR; TCRdb's copy keeps in-frame clones and lacks some. The sample has tens of thousands of clones; approximately 70% are singletons. Looked up from germline, CDR1 is LNHDA and CDR2 is SQIVND (reference sequence). V lost 7 bases and J lost 6; bases outside the gene matches: 8. The CDR3 loop spans 15 amino acids. The clonotype comes from an adult with an advanced solid tumor such as melanoma, head and neck, liver or kidney cancer. The chain couples TRBV19 to TRBJ1-5; 11 bases are shared with TRBD1. The source was CD4+ or CD8+ T cells sorted from blood, collected in a trial of the OX40 agonist ivuxolimab. CDR3 sequence reads: CASTPDRGRSQPQHF. CDR3 coding DNA: TGTGCCAGTACCCCGGACAGGGGGCGTTCTCAGCCCCAGCATTTT.